This T cell receptor (beta chain) was recovered during a study of cytomegalovirus exposure and HLA in healthy donors. Findings and caveats of the study: Cytomegalovirus status was reportedly diagnosed by the classifier with high specificity and sensitivity. As confirmed in vitro, a few CMV-associated chains were specific for CMV antigens.

The CDR3 contains 18 residues. The germline V gene has CDR1 KGHSH and CDR2 LQKENI. Trimming left V 3 bases short and J 8 bases short, with 26 bases between. The donors belonged to the approximately 120-subject validation cohort, separate from the approximately 700-subject first cohort. About this clone itself: Its antigen is unknown.

Clones were sequenced by immunoSEQ multiplex PCR, and TCRdb holds only the in-frame ones, with some missing. Here the sample spans fewer than 200,000 clones, just under 90% being singletons. The J gene is TRBJ1-3, the V gene TRBV18; D is unclear. The sample taken for sequencing was PBMCs. The sequence derives from a woman in her twenties or thirties in good health and CMV-seronegative. Here the CDR3 DNA reads TGTGCCAGCTCACCGTCTCTCCAAACAGTCGTTTATGGTGACACCATATATTTT. This encodes CASSPSLQTVVYGDTIYF.